The rows below give T cell receptor beta chains drawn from one sample of a study of OX40 agonist ivuxolimab in advanced cancers. Here immunoSEQ multiplex PCR was the method, and the copy in TCRdb shows in-frame clones only, minus some. The sample includes approximately 70,000 clones, about 90% of them seen just once. This material consisted of CD4+ or CD8+ T cells sorted from blood, taken in a trial of the OX40 agonist ivuxolimab. The receptors originated from an adult with an advanced solid tumor such as melanoma, head and neck, liver or kidney cancer. The CDR3 runs from the conserved cysteine through the conserved F or W. A D gene is named only where the DNA matches it firmly. Rows may omit the clone size; those that give it use once, few, many or a size class.

J gene,D gene,clone size,V gene,CDR3 DNA,CDR3 protein
TRBJ2-7,-,-,TRBV7-9,TGTGCCAGCAGGTCCACTGGGGGCGAGCAGTACTTC,CASRSTGGEQYF
TRBJ2-3,TRBD2,-,TRBV28,TGTGCCAGCAGTTTACAGCGGGAGATGGCAGATACGCAGTATTTT,CASSLQREMADTQYF
TRBJ2-3,TRBD1,-,TRBV10-3,TGTGCCATCAGTGAGTCGGCCCAGGGGGCAAGGAGAGATACGCAGTATTTT,CAISESAQGARRDTQYF
TRBJ2-1,TRBD2,-,TRBV27,TGTGCCAGCAGTCTCCTTTCCGGGACTAGTGGGAGGGGCAATGAGCAGTTCTTC,CASSLLSGTSGRGNEQFF
TRBJ2-2,-,-,TRBV12-5,TGTGCTAGTGGTTTGCCAGGAGAAGGGACCGGGGAGCTGTTTTTT,CASGLPGEGTGELFF
TRBJ1-5,-,-,TRBV27,TGTGCCAGCAGTTTATCAGGGGCCAATCAGCCCCAGCATTTT,CASSLSGANQPQHF
TRBJ2-3,TRBD2,-,TRBV2,TGTGCCAGCAGTTCTCGTCAAAGGGTTAGCGGGGGGGCTAACACAGATACGCAGTATTTT,CASSSRQRVSGGANTDTQYF
TRBJ1-4,-,once,TRBV28,TGTGCCAGCAGTTATGGTGGGGGAGGGACTGAAAAACTGTTTTTT,CASSYGGGGTEKLFF
TRBJ2-3,-,-,TRBV5-4,TGTGCCAGCAGCTTGAGGGTGGGCAGGGGAACAGATACGCAGTATTTT,CASSLRVGRGTDTQYF
TRBJ1-4,-,once,TRBV6-5,TGTGCCAGCAGTTACGGGGCAGCTAATGAAAAACTGTTTTTT,CASSYGAANEKLFF
TRBJ1-2,-,-,TRBV20-1,TGCAGTGCTAGAGACCTAGGCTACACCTTC,CSARDLGYTF
TRBJ2-7,TRBD2,-,TRBV9,TGTGCCAGCAGCGCGGAACCGGGACTAGCGCCCTACGAGCAGTACTTC,CASSAEPGLAPYEQYF
TRBJ2-1,-,-,TRBV7-2,TGTGCCAGCAGCTTCTGGACGGGCAATGAGCAGTTCTTC,CASSFWTGNEQFF
TRBJ1-1,TRBD1,few,TRBV27,TGTGCCAGCAGTTTCCTTCCGGGACAGGTTGAGAACACTGAAGCTTTCTTT,CASSFLPGQVENTEAFF
TRBJ2-7,-,-,TRBV19,TGTGCCAGTTCGAGGACGGCCCCCCCCAACTACGAGCAGTACTTC,CASSRTAPPNYEQYF
TRBJ2-1,TRBD2,-,TRBV28,TGTGCCAGCAGTTTTCTAGCGGGAGGGCCGGGCAATGAGCAGTTCTTC,CASSFLAGGPGNEQFF
TRBJ2-1,-,-,TRBV10-3,TGTGCCATCAGTGTTAACCCCGAGACAGATACCTACAATGAGCAGTTCTTC,CAISVNPETDTYNEQFF
TRBJ2-7,TRBD1,-,TRBV9,TGTGCCAGCAGCGCGAACCGGGACAGGGGGTACGAGCAGTACTTC,CASSANRDRGYEQYF
TRBJ1-5,-,once,TRBV27,TGTGCCAGCAGTCTCTACTGGGGTGACAATCAGCCCCAGCATTTT,CASSLYWGDNQPQHF
TRBJ1-4,-,once,TRBV4-3,TGCGCCAGCAGCCAAGACGGCACGGATGGTGAAAAACTGTTTTTT,CASSQDGTDGEKLFF
TRBJ1-4,TRBD1,-,TRBV7-9,TGTGCCAGCAGCTTCGCGGACAGGGCAAGTAATGAAAAACTGTTTTTT,CASSFADRASNEKLFF
TRBJ2-2,-,-,TRBV6-5,TGTGCCAGCAGTTACTCGCGCGCTCGGGAGCTGTTTTTT,CASSYSRARELFF
TRBJ2-7,TRBD2,-,TRBV30,TGTGCCTGGAGTCCCAAAGCGGGAGCTAGCTACGAGCAGTACTTC,CAWSPKAGASYEQYF
TRBJ2-1,TRBD1,-,TRBV4-1,TGCGCCAGCAGCCAAGAGTCAGGGGGCAGGTCAAATGAGCAGTTCTTC,CASSQESGGRSNEQFF
TRBJ2-2,-,-,TRBV11-3,TGTGCCAGCCGGATGAGAGGAGCCGGGGAGCTGTTTTTT,CASRMRGAGELFF
TRBJ2-3,-,-,TRBV27,TGTGCCAGCAGTTCTTCTAGCACAGATACGCAGTATTTT,CASSSSSTDTQYF
TRBJ2-7,TRBD1,-,TRBV6-1,TGTGCCAGCAGTGAGAGGGGGCCCTACGAGCAGTACTTC,CASSERGPYEQYF
TRBJ1-2,TRBD1,-,TRBV27,TGTGCCAGCAGCAGACAGGGAAACTATGGCTACACCTTC,CASSRQGNYGYTF
TRBJ2-7,TRBD1,-,TRBV4-2,TGTGCCAGCAGCCAAGAGCAGACAGGGGGCTTCTACGAGCAGTACTTC,CASSQEQTGGFYEQYF
TRBJ2-6,-,once,TRBV7-3,TGTGCCAGCAGCTTAATTGGGGCCAACGTCCTGACTTTC,CASSLIGANVLTF
TRBJ1-1,-,-,TRBV30,TGTGCCTGGAGTGTCCTGGACACTGAAGCTTTCTTT,CAWSVLDTEAFF
TRBJ2-2,-,-,TRBV5-6,TGTGCCAGCAGCTTGGAAGGACAGTGGGACGGGGAGCTGTTTTTT,CASSLEGQWDGELFF
TRBJ2-7,-,-,TRBV5-4,TGTGCCAGCAGCTTGTGGGTAGCCTCAACCGAGCAGTACTTC,CASSLWVASTEQYF
TRBJ2-3,-,-,TRBV9,TGTGCCACGGGACCGGGGCCCACAGATACGCAGTATTTT,CATGPGPTDTQYF
TRBJ1-5,-,-,TRBV19,TGTGCCAGTAGTCCATACCGCCGAAGTAATCAGCCCCAGCATTTT,CASSPYRRSNQPQHF
TRBJ2-7,TRBD1,-,TRBV7-9,TGTGCCAGCAGCCCCACAACAGGGGTGGGTGCCTACGAGCAGTACTTC,CASSPTTGVGAYEQYF
TRBJ2-7,TRBD1,once,TRBV7-9,TGTGCCAGCAGCTACAGGGGCGAGCAGTACTTC,CASSYRGEQYF
TRBJ1-1,-,few,TRBV27,TGTGCCAGCAACGGCCTGGATCGGACTGAAGCTTTCTTT,CASNGLDRTEAFF
TRBJ1-5,-,-,TRBV4-1,TGCGCCAGCAGCCAAGAGGATAGCAATCAGCCCCAGCATTTT,CASSQEDSNQPQHF
TRBJ2-2,-,-,TRBV19,TGTGCCAGTAGTAGTCGAACCGGGACACTGAACACCGGGGAGCTGTTTTTT,CASSSRTGTLNTGELFF
TRBJ2-1,-,-,TRBV7-8,TGTGCCAGCAGCTTGGAGGGAAATAACAATGAGCAGTTCTTC,CASSLEGNNNEQFF
TRBJ2-3,TRBD2,-,TRBV28,TGTGCCAGCAGCTTTGGGACCGAAACTAGCGGCACAGATACGCAGTATTTT,CASSFGTETSGTDTQYF
TRBJ1-1,TRBD1,-,TRBV7-9,TGTGCCAGCAGCTTAACAGGGGGCGGTTGGGGCCCGAACACTGAAGCTTTCTTT,CASSLTGGGWGPNTEAFF
TRBJ2-1,TRBD2,-,TRBV29-1,TGCAGCGTTTCGACTAGCGGGAGGCTAAATGAGCAGTTCTTC,CSVSTSGRLNEQFF
TRBJ1-2,TRBD1,-,TRBV19,TGTGCCAGTAGTCCTGGGACAGGCCCATGGGGCTACACCTTC,CASSPGTGPWGYTF
TRBJ1-1,TRBD1,-,TRBV7-9,TGTGCCAGCACCACTATAGGGACAGGGATTTCCACTGAAGCTTTCTTT,CASTTIGTGISTEAFF
TRBJ2-1,TRBD2,-,TRBV7-3,TGTGCCAGCAGCTTAACACTAGCGGGGTACGATGAGCAGTTCTTC,CASSLTLAGYDEQFF